This TCR beta chain derives from a study of response to subunit inactivated influenza vaccine. There are a few counts of this clonotype. CDR3 length equals 14 residues. V lost 4 bases and J lost 12, with 19 bases in between. Germline CDR1 ENHRY, CDR2 SYGVKD. TCRdb re-called the RT-PCR reads through MiXCR, storing one row per CDR3 protein. This table holds roughly 500,000 distinct CDR3 sequences, less than 30% found once. The chain uses TRBV10-3 and TRBJ2-1, with D unresolved. The specimen comprised CD4+ T cells sorted from PBMCs, sampled 4 to 6 days after vaccination. The origin of this receptor is a man in his fifties or sixties who received an inactivated influenza vaccine. Here the CDR3 DNA reads TGTGCCATCAGTGGTCAGTTCTACAATGAGCGGCAGTTCTTC. It encodes CAISGQFYNERQFF.